This T cell receptor beta chain was sequenced for a study of cytomegalovirus exposure and HLA in healthy donors. The PCR ran on 60 Vbeta and 13 Jbeta primers. The data were produced by immunoSEQ multiplex PCR, yet TCRdb's version contains in-frame clones alone and is incomplete. Its table records about 55,000 clones. This CDR3 has 15 amino acids. V was clipped by 1 base and J by 5 bases, with 14 bases between them. Germline lookup yields CDR1 SGHAT and CDR2 FQNNGV. The material sequenced was PBMCs. The chain links TRBV11-2 to TRBJ2-5, with D possibly being TRBD2 (5 bases). This sequence originates from a man aged 45 to 65 in good health and CMV-seropositive. This CDR3 reads CASSLAGSDTETQYF. Here the CDR3 DNA reads TGTGCCAGCAGCTTAGCGGGGAGCGACACGGAGACCCAGTACTTC.